This T cell receptor (beta chain) was identified during a study of breast tumors, draining lymph nodes, adjacent tissues (dated by TCRdb to 2016 to 2017). Regarding the research as a whole: TCR beta repertoires were compared across tumor, adjacent nontumor tissue and axillary lymph nodes obtained from breast cancer patients. The study aimed to assess the relationships and possible T-cell exchange between tumor, surrounding tissue and draining lymph node repertoires in human breast cancer. Study-wide findings and limitations: The conclusion that tumor T cells originate in lymph nodes was presented as consistent with a hypothesis rather than as directly demonstrated. Tumors showed preferential V and J gene usage, and their T-cell repertoire diversity fell below that of lymph nodes yet above that of nontumor tissue. The data were considered consistent with the idea that most tumor T cells come from the lymph node and then expand in tumor tissue. Tumor and nontumor tissue repertoires were found to be significantly more similar in luminal-like than in basal-like breast cancer.

The germline V gene provides CDR1 MNHNS and CDR2 SASEGT. A distance of 14 bases separates the germline ends of V and J, which lose 5 bases and 3 bases respectively. Measured from the cysteine to the phenylalanine, the CDR3 is 15 residues long. Only the CDR3 region is kept as DNA, spanning 45 bases read in frame from base 1. This clonotype has a handful of counts. No cognate antigen has been identified for it. A much more abundant neighbour one base away suggests this may be a read error. The lymph node samples were taken from the axillary draining lymph nodes of breast cancer patients. The listed sequencing device is Illumina HiSeq 2000. TCR beta chain libraries were generated by multiplex PCR amplification. High-throughput sequencing was used to analyze the amplified TCR beta chain products. TCRdb applied fastp at Q25 and MiXCR to the public reads, then kept only in-frame beta chains. Every CDR3 protein is listed once, alongside the most common genes and DNA of its rows. In all, the sample holds about 230,000 distinct CDR3 sequences, and about 30% of those were seen once. Around 1.4% of the sample lies in the top ten.

The sequencing sample was made of axillary lymph node tissue. The chain uses TRBV6-1 and TRBJ1-5; perhaps TRBD1 is the D gene, with 6 bases matching. This sequence was found in a female donor with breast cancer. Some clones in this sample may be carry-over from other donors' samples. CDR3 reads: CASSQDRSSNQPQHF. The base sequence is TGTGCCAGCAGTCAAGACAGGTCGTCCAATCAGCCCCAGCATTTT.